This TCR beta chain was sequenced for a study of OX40 agonist ivuxolimab in advanced cancers. In the study overall: Ivuxolimab was delivered to patients intravenously every 2 weeks at doses spanning 0.01 to 10 mg/kg. Participants, 65% to 85% male, averaged roughly 60 years of age, ranging from 23 to 79. A history of anti-PD-1, anti-PD-L1 or anti-CTLA-4 therapy was acceptable, and approximately 39% had some. Findings and caveats of the study: The antigens recognized by the expanded peripheral T cells, that is their antigen specificity, were not determined.

V shed 6 bases and J shed 9 bases, with 12 bases lying between them. The CDR3 runs to 11 residues. Germline V lookup: CDR1 DFQATT, CDR2 SNEGSKA (reference sequence). In the case of this clone: Its matching antigen is unknown.

Produced via immunoSEQ multiplex PCR; TCRdb's table is partial and in-frame only. The data contain under 90,000 clones, 88% of them singletons. The receptor's source is an adult with an advanced solid tumor such as melanoma, head and neck, liver or kidney cancer. The material was CD4+ or CD8+ T cells sorted from blood, obtained in a trial of the OX40 agonist ivuxolimab. The chain is built from TRBV20-1 and TRBJ2-1; D gene unclear. The CDR3, as DNA: TGCAGTGCCCTTAGACGGTCTGAGCAGTTCTTC. The encoded protein is CSALRRSEQFF.